Listed below are T cell receptor beta chains from one sample, sequenced in a study of blood T cell repertoires in COVID-19. Produced via immunoSEQ multiplex PCR; TCRdb's table is partial and in-frame only. The sample lists fewer than 150,000 clones; approximately 84% were seen once. Sequences were obtained from peripheral blood. Receptors originate from a human donor in a cohort sampled during active COVID-19. The CDR3 runs from the conserved cysteine through the conserved F or W. The order of the fields is clone size, J gene, V gene, D gene, CDR3 protein, CDR3 DNA. D genes are given only for firm matches. Some rows mark clone size as missing; the rest say once, few, many or name a class of expanded clone.

clone_size: .; j_call: TRBJ2-3; v_call: TRBV10-2; d_call: TRBD2; cdr3_aa: CASASGGYTDTQYF; cdr3_nt: TGCGCCAGTGCTAGCGGGGGTTACACAGATACGCAGTATTTT
clone_size: .; j_call: TRBJ2-7; v_call: TRBV6-5; d_call: TRBD1; cdr3_aa: CASSQTGGENYEQYF; cdr3_nt: TGTGCCAGCAGTCAAACAGGGGGCGAAAACTACGAGCAGTACTTC
clone_size: .; j_call: TRBJ2-7; v_call: TRBV7-6; d_call: TRBD2; cdr3_aa: CASSLVAGTSSEQYF; cdr3_nt: TGTGCCAGCAGCTTAGTAGCCGGGACTAGCTCCGAGCAGTACTTC
clone_size: .; j_call: TRBJ1-2; v_call: TRBV10-3; d_call: .; cdr3_aa: CAITGGLEYGYTF; cdr3_nt: TGTGCCATCACCGGGGGACTCGAGTATGGCTACACCTTC
clone_size: .; j_call: TRBJ2-3; v_call: TRBV7-9; d_call: .; cdr3_aa: CASSLSGGDLTDTQYF; cdr3_nt: TGTGCCAGCAGCCTAAGTGGCGGGGATTTAACAGATACGCAGTATTTT
clone_size: .; j_call: TRBJ2-7; v_call: TRBV9; d_call: TRBD2; cdr3_aa: CASSVVGLAGKNEQYF; cdr3_nt: TGTGCCAGCAGCGTAGTCGGACTAGCGGGGAAAAACGAGCAGTACTTC
clone_size: .; j_call: TRBJ2-7; v_call: TRBV9; d_call: TRBD2; cdr3_aa: CASSALAGVAEQYF; cdr3_nt: TGTGCCAGCAGCGCACTAGCGGGGGTTGCGGAGCAGTACTTC
clone_size: .; j_call: TRBJ1-2; v_call: TRBV30; d_call: .; cdr3_aa: CAWSGASLGYTF; cdr3_nt: TGTGCCTGGAGTGGGGCCAGTCTTGGCTACACCTTC
clone_size: .; j_call: TRBJ1-5; v_call: TRBV6-5; d_call: .; cdr3_aa: CASTPPGQVDQPQHF; cdr3_nt: TGTGCCAGCACCCCCCCTGGGCAGGTGGATCAGCCCCAGCATTTT
clone_size: .; j_call: TRBJ2-7; v_call: TRBV5-1; d_call: TRBD1; cdr3_aa: CASSAGPGQGNSYEQYF; cdr3_nt: TGCGCCAGCAGCGCAGGACCGGGACAGGGGAATTCTTACGAGCAGTACTTC
clone_size: .; j_call: TRBJ2-1; v_call: TRBV20-1; d_call: .; cdr3_aa: CSASGSGTRSYNEQFF; cdr3_nt: TGCAGTGCTAGTGGTTCCGGGACTCGCTCCTACAATGAGCAGTTCTTC
clone_size: few; j_call: TRBJ2-1; v_call: TRBV19; d_call: .; cdr3_aa: CASSISKGNEQFF; cdr3_nt: TGTGCCAGTAGTATATCCAAGGGGAATGAGCAGTTCTTC
clone_size: .; j_call: TRBJ2-2; v_call: TRBV7-8; d_call: .; cdr3_aa: CASSSQGNTGELFF; cdr3_nt: TGTGCCAGCAGCTCACAGGGGAACACCGGGGAGCTGTTTTTT
clone_size: .; j_call: TRBJ1-2; v_call: TRBV3-1/TRBV3-2; d_call: .; cdr3_aa: CASSQVSTAAGYTF; cdr3_nt: TGTGCCAGCAGCCAAGTCTCGACAGCCGCTGGCTACACCTTC
clone_size: .; j_call: TRBJ1-4; v_call: TRBV4-1; d_call: .; cdr3_aa: CASSHQGANEKLFF; cdr3_nt: TGCGCCAGCAGCCACCAGGGCGCTAATGAAAAACTGTTTTTT
clone_size: once; j_call: TRBJ2-7; v_call: TRBV14; d_call: TRBD2; cdr3_aa: CASSQAKGLAGVYEQYF; cdr3_nt: TGTGCCAGCAGCCAAGCTAAGGGGCTAGCGGGGGTTTACGAGCAGTACTTC
clone_size: .; j_call: TRBJ2-5; v_call: TRBV19; d_call: TRBD2; cdr3_aa: CASSISPSGETQYF; cdr3_nt: TGTGCCAGTAGTATTTCGCCTAGCGGAGAGACCCAGTACTTC
clone_size: .; j_call: TRBJ2-7; v_call: TRBV7-9; d_call: TRBD1; cdr3_aa: CASSYHPQGVEQYF; cdr3_nt: TGTGCCAGCAGCTACCACCCACAGGGGGTTGAGCAGTACTTC
clone_size: .; j_call: TRBJ2-7; v_call: TRBV18; d_call: .; cdr3_aa: CASSVETYEQYF; cdr3_nt: TGTGCCAGCTCTGTAGAGACCTACGAGCAGTACTTC
clone_size: .; j_call: TRBJ2-3; v_call: TRBV3-1/TRBV3-2; d_call: TRBD2; cdr3_aa: CASSQGAWSSGGSTDTQYF; cdr3_nt: TGTGCCAGCAGCCAAGGGGCTTGGTCTAGCGGGGGTAGCACAGATACGCAGTATTTT
clone_size: .; j_call: TRBJ2-3; v_call: TRBV18; d_call: .; cdr3_aa: CASSRGGGDTQYF; cdr3_nt: TGTGCCAGCTCACGAGGGGGTGGTGATACGCAGTATTTT
clone_size: .; j_call: TRBJ1-5; v_call: TRBV2; d_call: TRBD1; cdr3_aa: CASSIDRGDQPQHF; cdr3_nt: TGTGCCAGCAGCATCGACAGGGGTGATCAGCCCCAGCATTTT
clone_size: few; j_call: TRBJ2-7; v_call: TRBV10-3; d_call: .; cdr3_aa: CAISDAPGKGSSYEQYF; cdr3_nt: TGTGCCATCAGTGACGCCCCGGGAAAAGGGAGCTCCTACGAGCAGTACTTC
clone_size: .; j_call: TRBJ1-1; v_call: TRBV5-5; d_call: .; cdr3_aa: CASSLQDTEAFF; cdr3_nt: TGTGCCAGCAGCCTACAGGACACTGAAGCTTTCTTT
clone_size: .; j_call: TRBJ1-3; v_call: TRBV6-6; d_call: TRBD1; cdr3_aa: CASSGQGSGNTIYF; cdr3_nt: TGTGCCAGCAGTGGACAGGGTTCCGGAAACACCATATATTTT
clone_size: .; j_call: TRBJ2-3; v_call: TRBV21-1; d_call: .; cdr3_aa: CASSKGLAGGGTLTDTQYF; cdr3_nt: TGTGCCAGCAGCAAGGGACTAGCGGGGGGGGGCACTCTCACAGATACGCAGTATTTT
clone_size: .; j_call: TRBJ2-3; v_call: TRBV5-6; d_call: TRBD2; cdr3_aa: CASSRRLAATDTQYF; cdr3_nt: TGTGCCAGCAGTCGAAGACTAGCGGCCACAGATACGCAGTATTTT
clone_size: .; j_call: TRBJ2-2; v_call: TRBV5-1; d_call: .; cdr3_aa: CASSSALANTGELFF; cdr3_nt: TGCGCCAGCAGCTCCGCACTGGCGAACACCGGGGAGCTGTTTTTT
clone_size: once; j_call: TRBJ2-1; v_call: TRBV5-4; d_call: TRBD2; cdr3_aa: CASSSGLAGGLNNEQFF; cdr3_nt: TGTGCCAGCAGCTCGGGACTAGCGGGGGGGCTGAACAATGAGCAGTTCTTC
clone_size: .; j_call: TRBJ1-3; v_call: TRBV3-1/TRBV3-2; d_call: TRBD1; cdr3_aa: CASSQDQGAPGNTIYF; cdr3_nt: TGTGCCAGCAGCCAAGATCAGGGGGCGCCCGGAAACACCATATATTTT
clone_size: .; j_call: TRBJ2-1; v_call: TRBV4-1; d_call: TRBD2; cdr3_aa: CASSQVGGGGAFMGEQFF; cdr3_nt: TGCGCCAGCAGCCAAGTTGGTGGCGGGGGGGCGTTCATGGGTGAGCAGTTCTTC
clone_size: .; j_call: TRBJ2-1; v_call: TRBV9; d_call: TRBD1; cdr3_aa: CASSVGTGQRQFF; cdr3_nt: TGTGCCAGCAGCGTAGGGACAGGACAGAGGCAGTTCTTC
clone_size: .; j_call: TRBJ1-4; v_call: TRBV6-6; d_call: TRBD1; cdr3_aa: CASSSGQGNEKLFF; cdr3_nt: TGTGCCAGCAGTTCCGGACAGGGGAATGAAAAACTGTTTTTT
clone_size: .; j_call: TRBJ1-2; v_call: TRBV5-1; d_call: TRBD1; cdr3_aa: CASSFEPGTGFRVYGYTF; cdr3_nt: TGCGCCAGCAGCTTTGAACCCGGGACAGGGTTTAGGGTATATGGCTACACCTTC
clone_size: .; j_call: TRBJ1-4; v_call: TRBV7-9; d_call: .; cdr3_aa: CATRPGTTNEKLFF; cdr3_nt: TGTGCCACCCGCCCGGGGACAACTAATGAAAAACTGTTTTTT
clone_size: .; j_call: TRBJ1-2; v_call: TRBV6-5; d_call: .; cdr3_aa: CASMGARYGYTF; cdr3_nt: TGTGCCAGCATGGGCGCGCGTTATGGCTACACCTTC
clone_size: few; j_call: TRBJ1-1; v_call: TRBV6-5; d_call: .; cdr3_aa: CASSYGGVLNTEAFF; cdr3_nt: TGTGCCAGCAGTTACGGGGGGGTTTTGAACACTGAAGCTTTCTTT
clone_size: .; j_call: TRBJ2-5; v_call: TRBV5-8; d_call: TRBD1; cdr3_aa: CASSRTGPQETQYF; cdr3_nt: TGTGCCAGCAGCAGGACAGGGCCCCAAGAGACCCAGTACTTC
clone_size: .; j_call: TRBJ1-1; v_call: TRBV18; d_call: .; cdr3_aa: CASSPQLNTEAFF; cdr3_nt: TGTGCCAGCTCACCACAGCTGAACACTGAAGCTTTCTTT
clone_size: .; j_call: TRBJ2-7; v_call: TRBV9; d_call: .; cdr3_aa: CASSVFPGAYEQYF; cdr3_nt: TGTGCCAGCAGCGTATTCCCAGGGGCGTACGAGCAGTACTTC
clone_size: .; j_call: TRBJ1-1; v_call: TRBV7-7; d_call: TRBD1; cdr3_aa: CASSLNRGTEAFF; cdr3_nt: TGTGCCAGCAGCTTAAACAGGGGGACTGAAGCTTTCTTT
clone_size: few; j_call: TRBJ1-1; v_call: TRBV6-6; d_call: .; cdr3_aa: CASSAGGQFEAFF; cdr3_nt: TGTGCCAGCAGTGCTGGCGGACAGTTTGAAGCTTTCTTT
clone_size: .; j_call: TRBJ1-5; v_call: TRBV19; d_call: TRBD1; cdr3_aa: CASSMGQVIQPQHF; cdr3_nt: TGTGCCAGTAGTATGGGACAGGTTATTCAGCCCCAGCATTTT
clone_size: .; j_call: TRBJ2-5; v_call: TRBV3-1/TRBV3-2; d_call: TRBD2; cdr3_aa: CASSQDFTGGPEETQYF; cdr3_nt: TGTGCCAGCAGCCAAGATTTTACGGGGGGGCCGGAAGAGACCCAGTACTTC
clone_size: .; j_call: TRBJ2-2; v_call: TRBV7-7; d_call: TRBD1; cdr3_aa: CASSLGTGETGELFF; cdr3_nt: TGTGCCAGCAGCTTGGGGACAGGGGAGACCGGGGAGCTGTTTTTT
clone_size: .; j_call: TRBJ2-7; v_call: TRBV5-4; d_call: TRBD2; cdr3_aa: CASSLAGALSYEQYF; cdr3_nt: TGTGCCAGCAGTTTAGCGGGGGCCCTCTCCTACGAGCAGTACTTC
clone_size: .; j_call: TRBJ2-1; v_call: TRBV15; d_call: .; cdr3_aa: CATSKSAGRMQFF; cdr3_nt: TGTGCCACCAGCAAGTCCGCGGGCAGGATGCAGTTCTTC
clone_size: .; j_call: TRBJ2-7; v_call: TRBV11-2; d_call: TRBD1; cdr3_aa: CASSSGTGGSYEQYF; cdr3_nt: TGTGCCAGCAGTTCTGGGACAGGGGGCTCCTACGAGCAGTACTTC
clone_size: .; j_call: TRBJ1-4; v_call: TRBV19; d_call: TRBD1; cdr3_aa: CASSSTGTANEKLFF; cdr3_nt: TGTGCCAGTAGTTCCACCGGGACAGCTAATGAAAAACTGTTTTTT
clone_size: .; j_call: TRBJ2-7; v_call: TRBV7-2; d_call: .; cdr3_aa: CASSLRRGDSYEQHF; cdr3_nt: TGTGCCAGCAGCCTCCGGCGGGGTGACTCCTACGAGCAGCACTTC
clone_size: .; j_call: TRBJ1-1; v_call: TRBV6-4; d_call: .; cdr3_aa: CASSDEDSRPNTEAFF; cdr3_nt: TGTGCCAGCAGTGACGAGGACAGCCGACCGAACACTGAAGCTTTCTTT
clone_size: .; j_call: TRBJ2-5; v_call: TRBV28; d_call: .; cdr3_aa: CASSSGMARSETQYF; cdr3_nt: TGTGCCAGCAGTTCCGGTATGGCTAGGAGCGAGACCCAGTACTTC